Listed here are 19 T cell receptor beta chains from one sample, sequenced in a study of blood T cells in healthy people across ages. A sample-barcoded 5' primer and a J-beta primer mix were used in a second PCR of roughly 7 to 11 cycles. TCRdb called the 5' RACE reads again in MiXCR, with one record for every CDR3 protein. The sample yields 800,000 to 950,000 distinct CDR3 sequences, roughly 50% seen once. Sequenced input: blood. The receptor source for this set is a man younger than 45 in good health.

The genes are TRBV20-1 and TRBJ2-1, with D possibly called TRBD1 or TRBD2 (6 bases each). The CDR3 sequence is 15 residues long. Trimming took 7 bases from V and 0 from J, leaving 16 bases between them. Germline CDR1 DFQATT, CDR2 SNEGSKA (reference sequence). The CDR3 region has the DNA TGCAGTGTAGTAGAAGGGGGGAGCTCCTACAATGAGCAGTTCTTC. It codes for CSVVEGGSSYNEQFF.

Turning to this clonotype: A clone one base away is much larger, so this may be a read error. CDR3 DNA: TGCGCCAGCAGCGGGGGGGCTCTCTCCAATGAGCAGTTCTTC. It is translated as CASSGGALSNEQFF. The chain employs TRBV5-1 and TRBJ2-1, with TRBD2 as a possible D gene (7 bases). This CDR3 comprises 14 residues. Germline V CDR1 and CDR2: SGHRS, YFSETQ. Trimming cost V 4 bases and J 6 bases, with 14 bases left between them. Full variable domain (remainder filled in from reference TRBV5-1 and TRBJ2-1): KAGVTQTPRYLIKTRGQQVTLSCSPISGHRSVSWYQQTPGQGLQFLFEYFSETQRNKGNFPGRFSGRQFSNSRSEMNVSTLELGDSALYLCASSGGALSNEQFFGPGTRLTVL.

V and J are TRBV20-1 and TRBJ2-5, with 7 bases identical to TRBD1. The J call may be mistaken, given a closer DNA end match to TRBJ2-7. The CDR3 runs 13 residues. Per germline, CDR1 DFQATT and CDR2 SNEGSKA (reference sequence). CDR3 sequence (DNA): TGCAGTGCTGGAACAGGGGAACCCCACGAGCAGTACTTC. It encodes CSAGTGEPHEQYF.

The DNA for the CDR3 is TGTGCCAGCAGATCAAACCCGACGGGGGAGCTGTTTTTT. Encoded protein: CASRSNPTGELFF. The V call is TRBV6-9, the J call TRBJ2-2; D is uncertain. V shed 6 bases and J shed 8 bases, with 13 bases lying between them. The CDR3 runs to 13 residues. Germline values: CDR1 MNHGY, CDR2 SVAAGI.

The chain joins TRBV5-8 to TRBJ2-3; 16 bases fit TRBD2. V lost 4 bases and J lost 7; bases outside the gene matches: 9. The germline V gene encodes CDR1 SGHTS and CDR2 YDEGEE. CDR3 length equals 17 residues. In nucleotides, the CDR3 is TGTGCCAGCAGCCGTTCCGGGACTAGCGGGGGGGGAAATACGCAGTATTTT. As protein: CASSRSGTSGGGNTQYF. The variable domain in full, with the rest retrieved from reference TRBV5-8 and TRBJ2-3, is EAGVTQSPTHLIKTRGQQATLRCSPISGHTSVYWYQQALGLGLQFLLWYDEGEERNRGNFPPRFSGRQFPNYSSELNVNALELEDSALYLCASSRSGTSGGGNTQYFGPGTRLTVL.

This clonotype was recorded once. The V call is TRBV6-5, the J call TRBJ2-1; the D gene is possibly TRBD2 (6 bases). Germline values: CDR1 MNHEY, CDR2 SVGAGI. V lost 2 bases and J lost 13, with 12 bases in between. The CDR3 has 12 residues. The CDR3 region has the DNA TGTGCCAGCAGTTACGGAGGGGAGGTCCAGTTCTTC. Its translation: CASSYGGEVQFF.

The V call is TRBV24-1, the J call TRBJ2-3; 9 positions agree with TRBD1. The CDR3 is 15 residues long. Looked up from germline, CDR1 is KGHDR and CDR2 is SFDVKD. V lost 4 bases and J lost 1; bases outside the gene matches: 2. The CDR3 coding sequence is TGTGCCACCAGTGAGTGGACAGGGGGCACAGATACGCAGTATTTT. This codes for CATSEWTGGTDTQYF.

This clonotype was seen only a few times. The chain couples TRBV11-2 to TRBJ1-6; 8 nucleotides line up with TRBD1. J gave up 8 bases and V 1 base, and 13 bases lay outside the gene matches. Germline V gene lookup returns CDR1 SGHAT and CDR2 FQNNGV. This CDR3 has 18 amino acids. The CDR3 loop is CASSLVVIGDRGYSPLHF. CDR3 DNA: TGTGCCAGCAGCTTAGTGGTCATTGGTGACAGGGGCTATTCACCCCTCCACTTT.

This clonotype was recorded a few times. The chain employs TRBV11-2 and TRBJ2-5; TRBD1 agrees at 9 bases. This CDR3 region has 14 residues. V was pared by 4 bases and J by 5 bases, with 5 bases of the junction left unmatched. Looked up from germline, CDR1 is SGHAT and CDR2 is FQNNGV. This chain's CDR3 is CASSSGQGVETQYF. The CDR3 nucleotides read TGTGCCAGCAGCTCGGGACAGGGTGTGGAGACCCAGTACTTC.

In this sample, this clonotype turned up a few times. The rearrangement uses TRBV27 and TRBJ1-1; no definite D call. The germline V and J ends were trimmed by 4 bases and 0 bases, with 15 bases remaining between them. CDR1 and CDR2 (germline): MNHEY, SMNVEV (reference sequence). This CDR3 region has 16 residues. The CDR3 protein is CASSSFQRIMNTEAFF. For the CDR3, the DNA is TGTGCCAGCAGTTCCTTCCAGAGGATCATGAACACTGAAGCTTTCTTT.

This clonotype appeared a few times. The CDR3 sequence is CAIQTGFGEQYF. In nucleotides, the CDR3 is TGTGCCATCCAGACAGGGTTTGGGGAGCAGTACTTC. The J gene is TRBJ2-5, the V gene TRBV25-1; 7 nucleotides agree with TRBD1. The CDR3 runs 12 residues. The trim removed 10 bases at V and 11 bases at J, leaving 13 bases unmatched. CDR1 and CDR2 (germline): MGHDK, SYGVNS. Supplemented by reference TRBV25-1 and TRBJ2-5, the full variable domain reads EADIYQTPRYLVIGTGKKITLECSQTMGHDKMYWYQQDPGMELHLIHYSYGVNSTEKGDLSSESTVSRIRTEHFPLTLESARPSHTSQYLCAIQTGFGEQYFGPGTRLLVL.

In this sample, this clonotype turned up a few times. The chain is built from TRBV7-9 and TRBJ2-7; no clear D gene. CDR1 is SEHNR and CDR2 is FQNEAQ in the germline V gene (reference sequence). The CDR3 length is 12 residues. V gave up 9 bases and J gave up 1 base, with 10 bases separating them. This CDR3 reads CASNGASYEQYF. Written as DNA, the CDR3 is TGTGCCAGTAACGGTGCATCCTACGAGCAGTACTTC.

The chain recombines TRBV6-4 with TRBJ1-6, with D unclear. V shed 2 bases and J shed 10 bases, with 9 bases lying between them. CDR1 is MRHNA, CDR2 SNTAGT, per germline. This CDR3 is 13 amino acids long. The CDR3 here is CASSDDLKSPLHF. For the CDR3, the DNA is TGTGCCAGCAGTGACGACTTAAAGTCACCCCTCCACTTT.

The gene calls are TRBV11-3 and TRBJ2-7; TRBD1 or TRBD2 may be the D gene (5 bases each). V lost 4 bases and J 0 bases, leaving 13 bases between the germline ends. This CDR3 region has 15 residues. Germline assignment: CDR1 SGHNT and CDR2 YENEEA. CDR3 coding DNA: TGTGCCAGCAGCTCCAGCCCGGGACCCTCCTACGAGCAGTACTTC. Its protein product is CASSSSPGPSYEQYF. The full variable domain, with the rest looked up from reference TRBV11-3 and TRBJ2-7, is EAGVVQSPRYKIIEKKQPVAFWCNPISGHNTLYWYLQNLGQGPELLIRYENEEAVDDSQLPKDRFSAERLKGVDSTLKIQPAELGDSAVYLCASSSSPGPSYEQYFGPGTRLTVT.

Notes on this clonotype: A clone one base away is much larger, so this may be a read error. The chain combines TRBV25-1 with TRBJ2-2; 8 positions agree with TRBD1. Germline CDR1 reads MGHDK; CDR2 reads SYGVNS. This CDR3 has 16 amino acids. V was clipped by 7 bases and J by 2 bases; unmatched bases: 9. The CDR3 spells CASNVTTGVNTGELFF. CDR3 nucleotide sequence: TGTGCCAGCAATGTTACGACAGGGGTCAACACCGGGGAGCTGTTTTTT.

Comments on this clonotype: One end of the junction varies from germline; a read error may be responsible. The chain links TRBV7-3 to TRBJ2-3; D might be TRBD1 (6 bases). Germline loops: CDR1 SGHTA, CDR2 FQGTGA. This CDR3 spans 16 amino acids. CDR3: CVSSPGVSIGTDTQYF. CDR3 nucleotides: TGTGTCAGCAGCCCAGGGGTATCGATCGGCACAGATACGCAGTATTTT.

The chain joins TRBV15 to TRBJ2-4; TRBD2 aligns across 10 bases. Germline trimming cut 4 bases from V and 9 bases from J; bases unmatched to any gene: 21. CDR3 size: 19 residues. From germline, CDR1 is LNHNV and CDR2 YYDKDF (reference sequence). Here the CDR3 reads CATSIHGGKSEREGSIQYF. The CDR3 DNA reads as TGTGCCACCAGCATCCATGGGGGGAAATCAGAGCGGGAGGGCAGCATTCAGTACTTC.

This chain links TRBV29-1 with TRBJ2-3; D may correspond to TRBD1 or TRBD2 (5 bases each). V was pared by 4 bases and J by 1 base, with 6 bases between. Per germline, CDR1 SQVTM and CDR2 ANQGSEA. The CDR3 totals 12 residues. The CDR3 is CSVGDGTDTQYF. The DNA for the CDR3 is TGCAGCGTTGGGGACGGCACAGATACGCAGTATTTT.

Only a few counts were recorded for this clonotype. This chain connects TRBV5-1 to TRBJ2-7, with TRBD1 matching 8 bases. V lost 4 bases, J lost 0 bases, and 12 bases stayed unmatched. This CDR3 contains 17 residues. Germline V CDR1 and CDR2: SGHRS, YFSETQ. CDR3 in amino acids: CASSPRIGQGVSYEQYF. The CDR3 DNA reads TGCGCCAGCAGCCCGAGGATTGGACAGGGAGTCTCCTACGAGCAGTACTTC.